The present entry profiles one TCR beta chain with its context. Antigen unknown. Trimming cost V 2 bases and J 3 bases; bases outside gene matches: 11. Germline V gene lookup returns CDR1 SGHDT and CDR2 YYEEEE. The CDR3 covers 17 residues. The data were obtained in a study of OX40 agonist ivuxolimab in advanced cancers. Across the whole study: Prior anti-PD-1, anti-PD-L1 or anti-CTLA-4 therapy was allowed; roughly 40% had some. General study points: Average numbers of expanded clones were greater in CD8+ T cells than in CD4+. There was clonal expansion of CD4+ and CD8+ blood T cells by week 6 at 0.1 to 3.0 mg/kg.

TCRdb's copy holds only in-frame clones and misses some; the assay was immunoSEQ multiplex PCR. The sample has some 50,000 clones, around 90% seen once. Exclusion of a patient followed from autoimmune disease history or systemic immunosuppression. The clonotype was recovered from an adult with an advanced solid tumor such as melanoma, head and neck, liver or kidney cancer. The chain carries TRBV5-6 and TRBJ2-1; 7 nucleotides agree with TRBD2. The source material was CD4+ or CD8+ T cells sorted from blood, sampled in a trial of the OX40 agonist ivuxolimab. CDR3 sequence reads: CASSFRLAAVGYNEQFF. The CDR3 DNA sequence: TGTGCCAGCAGCTTTCGACTAGCTGCCGTTGGCTACAATGAGCAGTTCTTC.